This T cell receptor (beta chain) appears in the sequencing data of a study of OX40 agonist ivuxolimab in advanced cancers. Study details: The study enrolled dose-escalation patients with hepatocellular carcinoma, melanoma, renal cell or head and neck cancer. Partial responses were observed in three patients, of whom one had hepatocellular carcinoma and two had cutaneous melanoma.

The germline gives CDR1 MNHEY, CDR2 SMNVEV (reference sequence). The V and J ends lost 6 bases and 7 bases, in that order; junction bases with no gene match: 7. CDR3 length: 14 residues. About this clone: Its matching antigen is unknown.

This table comes from immunoSEQ multiplex PCR, and its TCRdb copy is limited to in-frame clones, with some not included. The table has just over 30,000 clones, less than 90% seen once. Overall study results and limits: People who partly responded at 0.1-3.0 mg/kg had some of the least clonal expansion seen. The antigen specificity of the peripheral T cells (those that were expanded) was not determined.

J is TRBJ2-4 and V is TRBV27; 9 bases fit TRBD2. This clonotype was sampled from an adult with an advanced solid tumor such as melanoma, head and neck, liver or kidney cancer. Here the sequenced sample was CD4+ or CD8+ T cells sorted from blood, taken in a trial of the OX40 agonist ivuxolimab. DNA of the CDR3: TGTGCCAGCAGCCGCTTAGCGGGAGATAACATTCAGTACTTC. It specifies CASSRLAGDNIQYF.